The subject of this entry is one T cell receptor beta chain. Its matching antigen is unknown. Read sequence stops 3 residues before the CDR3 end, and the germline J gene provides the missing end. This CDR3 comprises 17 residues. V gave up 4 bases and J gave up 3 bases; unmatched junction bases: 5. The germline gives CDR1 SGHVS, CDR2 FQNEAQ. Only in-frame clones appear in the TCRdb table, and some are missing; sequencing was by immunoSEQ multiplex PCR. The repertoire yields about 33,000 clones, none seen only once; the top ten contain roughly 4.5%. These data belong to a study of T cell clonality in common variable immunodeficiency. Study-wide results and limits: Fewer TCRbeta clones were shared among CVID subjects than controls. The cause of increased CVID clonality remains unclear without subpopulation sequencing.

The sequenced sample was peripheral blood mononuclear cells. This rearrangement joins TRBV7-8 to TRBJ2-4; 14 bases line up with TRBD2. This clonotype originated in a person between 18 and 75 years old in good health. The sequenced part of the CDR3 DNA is TGTGCCAGCAGCTCTGGGACTAGCGGGAGACGCAAAAACATT. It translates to CASSSGTSGRRKNI. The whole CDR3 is CASSSGTSGRRKNIQYF.